This T cell receptor beta chain is from a study of T-cell memory formation after mild COVID-19. Study details: Largely, the TCR clusters proved donor specific.

This clonotype was counted a few times. Its specificity is not known. The CDR3 has 15 amino acids. Trimming removed 4 bases at V and 1 base at J, with 13 bases between. Germline assignment: CDR1 SEHNR and CDR2 FQNEAQ (reference sequence). Points from the study as a whole: Shrinking CD4+ clones resided mostly in CM and EM, and CD8+ ones in EMRA.

TCRdb analysed the 5' RACE reads with MiXCR anew, one entry per CDR3 protein. This sample has about 82,000 distinct CDR3 sequences, with around 13% found just once. This TCR was sampled from a man between 18 and 35 years old who had mild COVID-19 (a few samples of this study predate the infection). Cell type and time point are not known. The source material was PBMCs or a T cell subset sorted from them (not recorded which). This rearrangement joins TRBV7-9 to TRBJ1-2; D call uncertain. In DNA form, the CDR3 reads TGTGCCAGCAGCTCTCCGGGATCCATTAACTATGGCTACACCTTC. This codes for CASSSPGSINYGYTF.